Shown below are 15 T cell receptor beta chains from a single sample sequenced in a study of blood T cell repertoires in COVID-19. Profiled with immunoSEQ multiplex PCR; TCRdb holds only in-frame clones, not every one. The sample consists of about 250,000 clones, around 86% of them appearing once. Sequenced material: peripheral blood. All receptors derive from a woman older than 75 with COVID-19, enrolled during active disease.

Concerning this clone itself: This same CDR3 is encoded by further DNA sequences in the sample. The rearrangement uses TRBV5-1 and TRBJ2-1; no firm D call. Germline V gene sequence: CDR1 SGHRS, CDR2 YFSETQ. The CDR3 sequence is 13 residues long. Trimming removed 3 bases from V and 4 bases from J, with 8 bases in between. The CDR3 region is CASSSPGYNEQFF. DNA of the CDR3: TGCGCCAGCAGCTCGCCCGGGTACAATGAGCAGTTCTTC.

The CDR3 here is CASSEGGWENTEAFF. The CDR3 region has the DNA TGTGCCAGCAGCGAGGGAGGTTGGGAGAACACTGAAGCTTTCTTT. J is TRBJ1-1 and V is TRBV5-8; D gene ambiguous. Trimming removed 4 bases from V and 1 base from J, with 14 bases in between. CDR1 is SGHTS and CDR2 is YDEGEE in the germline V gene. The CDR3 extends over 15 amino acids.

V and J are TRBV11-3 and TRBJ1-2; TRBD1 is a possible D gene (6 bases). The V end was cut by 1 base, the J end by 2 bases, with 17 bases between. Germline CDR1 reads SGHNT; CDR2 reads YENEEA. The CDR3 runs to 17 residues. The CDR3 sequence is CASSLGTRTEQNYGYTF. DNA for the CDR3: TGTGCCAGCAGCTTAGGAACTCGGACAGAACAGAACTATGGCTACACCTTC.

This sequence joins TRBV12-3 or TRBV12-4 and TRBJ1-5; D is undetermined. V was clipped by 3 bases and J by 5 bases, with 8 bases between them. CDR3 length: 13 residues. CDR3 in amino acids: CASSLNKDQPQHF. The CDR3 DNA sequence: TGTGCCAGCAGTTTGAACAAAGATCAGCCCCAGCATTTT.

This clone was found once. The CDR3 DNA follows: TGTGCCAGCAGTCCACAGGGGACCCCAAATCAGCCCCAGCATTTT. Encoded protein: CASSPQGTPNQPQHF. This chain connects TRBV6-6 to TRBJ1-5, with 7 nucleotides matching TRBD1. Germline CDR1 MNHNY, CDR2 SVGAGI (reference sequence). The CDR3 runs to 15 residues. Trimming cost V 5 bases and J 4 bases; bases outside gene matches: 8.

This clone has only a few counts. Here the CDR3 reads CAIDRGTTGGYTF. The CDR3, as DNA: TGTGCCATCGACAGGGGGACAACAGGTGGCTACACCTTC. The rearrangement uses TRBV28 and TRBJ1-2, with 9 bases identical to TRBD1. Trimming cost V 10 bases and J 7 bases; bases outside gene matches: 10. The CDR3 has 13 amino acids. From germline, CDR1 is MDHEN and CDR2 SYDVKM.

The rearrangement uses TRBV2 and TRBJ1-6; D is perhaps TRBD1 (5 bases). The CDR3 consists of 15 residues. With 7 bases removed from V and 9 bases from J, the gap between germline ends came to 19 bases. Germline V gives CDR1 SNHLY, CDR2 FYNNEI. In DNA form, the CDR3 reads TGTGCCAGCAACCCAGGGCGAGTTATTAGTTCACCCCTCCACTTT. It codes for CASNPGRVISSPLHF. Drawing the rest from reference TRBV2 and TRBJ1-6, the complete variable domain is EPEVTQTPSHQVTQMGQEVILRCVPISNHLYFYWYRQILGQKVEFLVSFYNNEISEKSEIFDDQFSVERPDGSNFTLKIRSTKLEDSAMYFCASNPGRVISSPLHFGNGTRLTVT.

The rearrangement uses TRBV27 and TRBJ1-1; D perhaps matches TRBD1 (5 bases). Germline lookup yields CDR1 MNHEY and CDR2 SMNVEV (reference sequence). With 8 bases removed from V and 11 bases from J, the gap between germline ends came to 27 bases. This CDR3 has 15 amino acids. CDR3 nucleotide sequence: TGTGCCAGCTCTTCACAGGCCCTCCCCGAAAAGGGTGCTTTCTTT. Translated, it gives CASSSQALPEKGAFF.

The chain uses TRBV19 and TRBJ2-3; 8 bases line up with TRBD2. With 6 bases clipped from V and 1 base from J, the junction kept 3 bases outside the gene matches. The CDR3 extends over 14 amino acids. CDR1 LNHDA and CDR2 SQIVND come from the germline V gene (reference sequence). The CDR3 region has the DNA TGTGCCAGTAGGCTGCGGGGGGGCACAGATACGCAGTATTTT. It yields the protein CASRLRGGTDTQYF.

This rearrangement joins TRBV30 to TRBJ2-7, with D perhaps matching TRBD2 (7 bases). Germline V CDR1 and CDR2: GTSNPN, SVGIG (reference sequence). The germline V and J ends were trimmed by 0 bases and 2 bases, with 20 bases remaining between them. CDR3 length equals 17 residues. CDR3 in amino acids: CAWSVETGRGATYEQYF. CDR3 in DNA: TGTGCCTGGAGTGTAGAAACTGGGAGGGGGGCCACCTACGAGCAGTACTTC.

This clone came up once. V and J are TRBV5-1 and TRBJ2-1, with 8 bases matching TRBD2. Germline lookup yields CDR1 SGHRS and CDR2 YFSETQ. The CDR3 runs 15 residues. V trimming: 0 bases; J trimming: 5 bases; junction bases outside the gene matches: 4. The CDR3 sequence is CASSLVGGAHNEQFF. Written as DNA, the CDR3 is TGCGCCAGCAGCTTGGTCGGGGGGGCCCACAATGAGCAGTTCTTC. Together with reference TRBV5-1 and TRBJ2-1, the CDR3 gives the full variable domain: KAGVTQTPRYLIKTRGQQVTLSCSPISGHRSVSWYQQTPGQGLQFLFEYFSETQRNKGNFPGRFSGRQFSNSRSEMNVSTLELGDSALYLCASSLVGGAHNEQFFGPGTRLTVL.

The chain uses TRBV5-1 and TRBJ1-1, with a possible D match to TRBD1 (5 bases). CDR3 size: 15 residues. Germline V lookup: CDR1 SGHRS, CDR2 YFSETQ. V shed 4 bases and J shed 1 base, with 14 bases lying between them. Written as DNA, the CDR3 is TGCGCCAGCAGCATCTTAAGACAGCCGAACACTGAAGCTTTCTTT. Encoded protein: CASSILRQPNTEAFF.

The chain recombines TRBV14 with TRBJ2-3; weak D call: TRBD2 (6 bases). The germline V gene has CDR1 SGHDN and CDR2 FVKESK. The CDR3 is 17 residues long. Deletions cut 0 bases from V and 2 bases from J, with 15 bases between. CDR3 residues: CASSQDRKGRSTDTQYF. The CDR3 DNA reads TGTGCCAGCAGCCAAGATCGCAAAGGGAGGTCCACAGATACGCAGTATTTT.

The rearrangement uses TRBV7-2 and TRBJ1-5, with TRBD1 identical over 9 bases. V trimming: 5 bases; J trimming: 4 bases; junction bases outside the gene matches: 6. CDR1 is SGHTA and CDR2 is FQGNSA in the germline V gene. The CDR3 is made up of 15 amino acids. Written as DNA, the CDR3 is TGTGCCAGCAGCCTAACACAGGGGGCAAATCAGCCCCAGCATTTT. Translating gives CASSLTQGANQPQHF.

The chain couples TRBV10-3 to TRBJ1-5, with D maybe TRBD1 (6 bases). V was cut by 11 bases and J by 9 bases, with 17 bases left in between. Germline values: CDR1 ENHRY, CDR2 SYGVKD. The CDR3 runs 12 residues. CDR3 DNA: TGTGCCGTTCGGGACAACCAGGGGCCCCAGCATTTT. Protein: CAVRDNQGPQHF.